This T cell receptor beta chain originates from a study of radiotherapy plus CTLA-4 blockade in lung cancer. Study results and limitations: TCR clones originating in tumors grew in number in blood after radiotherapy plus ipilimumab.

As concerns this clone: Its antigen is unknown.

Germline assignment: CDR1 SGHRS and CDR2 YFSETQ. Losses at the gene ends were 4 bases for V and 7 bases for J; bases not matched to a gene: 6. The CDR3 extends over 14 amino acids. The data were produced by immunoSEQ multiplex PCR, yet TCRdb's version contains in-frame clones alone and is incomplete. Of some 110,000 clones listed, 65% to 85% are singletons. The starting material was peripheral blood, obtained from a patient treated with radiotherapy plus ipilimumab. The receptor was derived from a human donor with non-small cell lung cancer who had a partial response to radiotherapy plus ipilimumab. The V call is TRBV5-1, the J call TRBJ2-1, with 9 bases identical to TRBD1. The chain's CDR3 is CASSLGQGLNEQFF. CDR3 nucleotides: TGCGCCAGCAGCCTGGGACAGGGACTGAATGAGCAGTTCTTC. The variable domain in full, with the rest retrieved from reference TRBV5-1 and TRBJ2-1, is KAGVTQTPRYLIKTRGQQVTLSCSPISGHRSVSWYQQTPGQGLQFLFEYFSETQRNKGNFPGRFSGRQFSNSRSEMNVSTLELGDSALYLCASSLGQGLNEQFFGPGTRLTVL.